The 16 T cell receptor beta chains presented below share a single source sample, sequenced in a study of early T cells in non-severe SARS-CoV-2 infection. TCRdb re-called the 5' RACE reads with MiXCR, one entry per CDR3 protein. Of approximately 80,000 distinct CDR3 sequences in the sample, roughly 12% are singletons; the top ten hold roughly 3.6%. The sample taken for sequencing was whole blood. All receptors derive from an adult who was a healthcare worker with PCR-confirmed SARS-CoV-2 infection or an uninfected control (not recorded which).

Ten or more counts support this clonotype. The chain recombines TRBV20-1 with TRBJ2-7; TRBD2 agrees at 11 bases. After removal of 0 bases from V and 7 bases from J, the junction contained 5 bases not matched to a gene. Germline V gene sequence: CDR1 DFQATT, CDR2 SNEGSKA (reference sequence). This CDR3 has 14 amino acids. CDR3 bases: TGCAGTGCTAGAGATTTCGCTAGCGGGAGGGAGCAGTACTTC. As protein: CSARDFASGREQYF.

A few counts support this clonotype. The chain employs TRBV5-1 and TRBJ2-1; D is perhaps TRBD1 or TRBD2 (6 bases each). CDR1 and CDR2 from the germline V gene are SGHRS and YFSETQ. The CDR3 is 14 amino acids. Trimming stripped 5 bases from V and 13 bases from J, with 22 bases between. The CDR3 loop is CASSYEGGPVVQFF. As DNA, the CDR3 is TGCGCCAGCAGTTATGAGGGGGGCCCGGTAGTTCAGTTCTTC.

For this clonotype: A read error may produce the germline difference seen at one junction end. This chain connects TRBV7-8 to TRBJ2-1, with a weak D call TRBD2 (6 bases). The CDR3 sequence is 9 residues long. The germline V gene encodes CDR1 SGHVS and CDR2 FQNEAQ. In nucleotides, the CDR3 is TGTGTCAGCAGCTGGGGACTGTTCTTC. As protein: CVSSWGLFF.

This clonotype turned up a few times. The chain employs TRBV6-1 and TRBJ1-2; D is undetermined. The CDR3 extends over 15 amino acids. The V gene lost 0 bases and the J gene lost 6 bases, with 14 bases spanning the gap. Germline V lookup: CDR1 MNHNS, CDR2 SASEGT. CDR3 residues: CASSEANLPTHGYTF. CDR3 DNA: TGTGCCAGCAGTGAAGCGAACCTCCCGACCCATGGCTACACCTTC.

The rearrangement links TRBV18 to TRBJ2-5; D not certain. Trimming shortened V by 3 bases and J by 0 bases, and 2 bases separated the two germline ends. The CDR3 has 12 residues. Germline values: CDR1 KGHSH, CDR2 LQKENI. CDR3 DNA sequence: TGTGCCAGCTCACCGAACCAAGAGACCCAGTACTTC. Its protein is CASSPNQETQYF.

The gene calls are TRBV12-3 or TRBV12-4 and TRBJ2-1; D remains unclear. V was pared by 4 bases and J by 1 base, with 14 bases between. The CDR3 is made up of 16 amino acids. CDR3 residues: CASSYHLKRSYNEQFF. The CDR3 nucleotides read TGTGCCAGCAGTTATCACCTAAAAAGGTCCTACAATGAGCAGTTCTTC.

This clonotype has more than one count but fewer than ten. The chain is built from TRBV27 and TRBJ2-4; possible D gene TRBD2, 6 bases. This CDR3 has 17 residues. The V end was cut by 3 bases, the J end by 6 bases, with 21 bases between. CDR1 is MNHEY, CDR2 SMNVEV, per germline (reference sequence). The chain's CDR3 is CASSLLPGPRGLNIQYF. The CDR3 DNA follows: TGTGCCAGCAGTTTGTTGCCGGGACCCCGGGGACTAAACATTCAGTACTTC.

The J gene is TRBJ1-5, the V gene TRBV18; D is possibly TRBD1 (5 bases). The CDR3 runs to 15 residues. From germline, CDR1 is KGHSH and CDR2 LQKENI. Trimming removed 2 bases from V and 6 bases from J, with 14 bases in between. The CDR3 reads CASSPGGAVGQPQHF. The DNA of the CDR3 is TGTGCCAGCTCACCAGGCGGGGCGGTGGGTCAGCCCCAGCATTTT.

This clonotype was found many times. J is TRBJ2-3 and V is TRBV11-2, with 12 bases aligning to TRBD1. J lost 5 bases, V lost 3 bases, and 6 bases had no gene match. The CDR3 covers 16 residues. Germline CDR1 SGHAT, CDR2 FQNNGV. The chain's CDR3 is CASSFTGTGGQDTQYF. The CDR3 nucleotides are TGTGCCAGCAGCTTTACCGGGACAGGGGGCCAAGATACGCAGTATTTT.

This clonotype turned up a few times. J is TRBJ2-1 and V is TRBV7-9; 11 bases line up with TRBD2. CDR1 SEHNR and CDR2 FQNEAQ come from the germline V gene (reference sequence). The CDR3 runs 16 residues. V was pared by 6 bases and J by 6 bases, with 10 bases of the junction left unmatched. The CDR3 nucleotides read TGTGCCAGCAGGGCGGCCGGGACTAGCGGAGGCAATGAGCAGTTCTTC. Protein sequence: CASRAAGTSGGNEQFF.

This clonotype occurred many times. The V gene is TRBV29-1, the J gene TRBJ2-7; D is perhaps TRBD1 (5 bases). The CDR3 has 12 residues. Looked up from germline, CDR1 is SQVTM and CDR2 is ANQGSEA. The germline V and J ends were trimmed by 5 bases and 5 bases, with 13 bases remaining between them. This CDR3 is CSVLGHQHEQYF. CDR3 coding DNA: TGCAGCGTTCTCGGACATCAGCACGAGCAGTACTTC.

For the CDR3, the DNA is TGTGCCAGCGCTATGGGGAGGGAAGATACGCAGTATTTT. It is translated as CASAMGREDTQYF. V usage is TRBV12-3 or TRBV12-4 and J usage is TRBJ2-3; TRBD2 matches 7 bases. After removal of 8 bases from V and 5 bases from J, the junction contained 7 bases not matched to a gene. The CDR3 has 13 amino acids.

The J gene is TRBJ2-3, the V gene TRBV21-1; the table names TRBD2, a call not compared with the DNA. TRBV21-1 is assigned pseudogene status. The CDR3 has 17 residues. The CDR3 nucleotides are TGTGCCAGCAGCCCCCGACGAGCGGGAGGGGTGATAGATACGCAGTATTTT. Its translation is CASSPRRAGGVIDTQYF.

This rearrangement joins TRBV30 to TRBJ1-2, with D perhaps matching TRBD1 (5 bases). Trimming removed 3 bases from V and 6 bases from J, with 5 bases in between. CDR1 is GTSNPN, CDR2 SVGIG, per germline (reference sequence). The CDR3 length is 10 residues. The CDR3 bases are TGTGCCTGGAGGACAGATGGCTACACCTTC. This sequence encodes CAWRTDGYTF.

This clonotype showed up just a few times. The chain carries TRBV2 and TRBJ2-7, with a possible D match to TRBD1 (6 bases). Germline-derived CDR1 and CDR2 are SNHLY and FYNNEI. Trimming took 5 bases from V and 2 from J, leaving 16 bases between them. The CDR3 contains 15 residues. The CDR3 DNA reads TGTGCCAGCAGTTATCAGACAGGAATTGCCTACGAGCAGTACTTC. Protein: CASSYQTGIAYEQYF.

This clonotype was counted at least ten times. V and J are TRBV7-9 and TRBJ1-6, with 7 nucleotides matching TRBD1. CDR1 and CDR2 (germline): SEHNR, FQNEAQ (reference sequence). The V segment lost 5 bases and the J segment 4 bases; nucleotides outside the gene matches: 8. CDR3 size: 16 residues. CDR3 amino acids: CASSLRTGSYNSPLHF. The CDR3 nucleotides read TGTGCCAGCAGCCTAAGGACAGGATCGTATAATTCACCCCTCCACTTT.